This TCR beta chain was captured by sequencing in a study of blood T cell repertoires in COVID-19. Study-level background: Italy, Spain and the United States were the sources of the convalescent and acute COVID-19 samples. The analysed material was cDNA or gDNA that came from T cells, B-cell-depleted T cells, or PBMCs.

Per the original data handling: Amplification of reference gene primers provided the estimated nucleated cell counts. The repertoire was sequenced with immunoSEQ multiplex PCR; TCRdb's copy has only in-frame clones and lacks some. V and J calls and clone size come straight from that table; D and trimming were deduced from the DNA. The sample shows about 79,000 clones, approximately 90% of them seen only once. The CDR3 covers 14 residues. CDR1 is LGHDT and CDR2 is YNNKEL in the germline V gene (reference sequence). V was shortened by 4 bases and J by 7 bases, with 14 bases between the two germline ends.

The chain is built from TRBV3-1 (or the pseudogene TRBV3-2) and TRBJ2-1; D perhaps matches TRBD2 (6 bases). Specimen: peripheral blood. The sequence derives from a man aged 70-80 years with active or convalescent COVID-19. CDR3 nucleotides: TGTGCCAGCAGCCCCATACTAGCTTCGAATGAGCAGTTCTTC. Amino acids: CASSPILASNEQFF.